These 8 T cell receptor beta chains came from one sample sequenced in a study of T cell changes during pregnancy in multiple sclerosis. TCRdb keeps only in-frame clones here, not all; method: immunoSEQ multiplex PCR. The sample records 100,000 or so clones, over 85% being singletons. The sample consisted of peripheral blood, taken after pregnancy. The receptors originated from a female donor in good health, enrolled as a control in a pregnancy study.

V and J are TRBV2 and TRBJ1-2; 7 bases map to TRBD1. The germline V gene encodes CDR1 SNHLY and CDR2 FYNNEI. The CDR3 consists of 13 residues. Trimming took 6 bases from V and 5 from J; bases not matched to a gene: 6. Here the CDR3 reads CASSLDREYGYTF. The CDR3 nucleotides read TGTGCCAGCAGCCTCGACAGGGAATATGGCTACACCTTC.

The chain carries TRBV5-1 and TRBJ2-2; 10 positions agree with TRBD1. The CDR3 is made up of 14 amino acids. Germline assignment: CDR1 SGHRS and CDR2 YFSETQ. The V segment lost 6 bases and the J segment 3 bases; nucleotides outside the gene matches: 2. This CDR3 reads CASMGTGDTGELFF. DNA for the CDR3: TGCGCCAGCATGGGGACAGGGGACACCGGGGAGCTGTTTTTT.

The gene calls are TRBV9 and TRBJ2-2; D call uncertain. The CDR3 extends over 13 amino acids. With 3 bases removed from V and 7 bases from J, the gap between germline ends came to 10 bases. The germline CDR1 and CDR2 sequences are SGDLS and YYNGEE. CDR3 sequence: CASSANRVGELFF. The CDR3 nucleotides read TGTGCCAGCAGCGCTAATCGGGTCGGGGAGCTGTTTTTT.

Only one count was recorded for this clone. In nucleotides, the CDR3 is TGTGCCAGCAGCCTCTACTACACCCCCGAGGACTATGGCTACACCTTC. As protein: CASSLYYTPEDYGYTF. The genes are TRBV7-2 and TRBJ1-2, with no clear D. Germline V gene data show CDR1 as SGHTA and CDR2 as FQGNSA. This CDR3 has 16 amino acids. Trimming removed 5 bases at V and 3 bases at J, with 19 bases between.

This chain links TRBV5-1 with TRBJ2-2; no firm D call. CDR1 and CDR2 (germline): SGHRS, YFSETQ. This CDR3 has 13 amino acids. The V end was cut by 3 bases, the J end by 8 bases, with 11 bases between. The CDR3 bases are TGCGCCAGCAGCTCCCGTGGCCAGGGGGAGCTGTTTTTT. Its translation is CASSSRGQGELFF.

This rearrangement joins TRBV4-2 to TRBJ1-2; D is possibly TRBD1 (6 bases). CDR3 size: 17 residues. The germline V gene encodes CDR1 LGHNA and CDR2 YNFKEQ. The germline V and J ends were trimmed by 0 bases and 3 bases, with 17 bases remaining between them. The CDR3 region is CASSQDLGGAMDYGYTF. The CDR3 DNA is TGTGCCAGCAGCCAAGATCTAGGGGGGGCGATGGACTATGGCTACACCTTC.

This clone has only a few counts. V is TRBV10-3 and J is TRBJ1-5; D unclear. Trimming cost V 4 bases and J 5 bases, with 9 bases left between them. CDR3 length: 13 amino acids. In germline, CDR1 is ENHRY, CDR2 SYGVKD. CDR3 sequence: CAISVGGHQPQHF. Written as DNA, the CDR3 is TGTGCCATCAGTGTGGGAGGCCATCAGCCCCAGCATTTT.

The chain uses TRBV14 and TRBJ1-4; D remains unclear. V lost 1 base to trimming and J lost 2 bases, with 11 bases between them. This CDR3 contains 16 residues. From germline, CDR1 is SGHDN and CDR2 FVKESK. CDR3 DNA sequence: TGTGCCAGCAGCCAAGGATTGACACTGACTAATGAAAAACTGTTTTTT. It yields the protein CASSQGLTLTNEKLFF.